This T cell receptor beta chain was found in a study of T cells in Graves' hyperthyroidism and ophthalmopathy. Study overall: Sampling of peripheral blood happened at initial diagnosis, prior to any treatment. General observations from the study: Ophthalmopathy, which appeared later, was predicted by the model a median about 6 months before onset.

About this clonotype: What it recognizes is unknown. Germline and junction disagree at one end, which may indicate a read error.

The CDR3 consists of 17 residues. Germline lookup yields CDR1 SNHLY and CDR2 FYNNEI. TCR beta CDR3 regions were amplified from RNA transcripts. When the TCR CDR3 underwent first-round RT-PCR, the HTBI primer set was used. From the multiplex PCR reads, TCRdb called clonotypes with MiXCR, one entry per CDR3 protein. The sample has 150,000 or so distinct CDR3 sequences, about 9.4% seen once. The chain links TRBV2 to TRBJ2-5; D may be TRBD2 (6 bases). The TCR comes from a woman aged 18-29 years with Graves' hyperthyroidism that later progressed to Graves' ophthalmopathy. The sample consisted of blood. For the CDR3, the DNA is TGTGCCAGCATTGAAGCGTGCCAGTGGGAGGTAACGGAGACCCAGTACTTC. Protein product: CASIEACQWEVTETQYF.